The sequence of this T cell receptor beta chain was determined in a study of blood T cell repertoires in COVID-19. Study details: COVID-19 samples from acute and convalescent phases originated in the United States, Italy and Spain. Sample material is recorded as cDNA or gDNA derived from T cells, B-cell-depleted T cells, or PBMCs.

After removal of 1 base from V and 5 bases from J, the junction contained 13 bases not matched to a gene. The germline CDR1 and CDR2 sequences are LGHNA and YNFKEQ. CDR3 length equals 18 residues. In the original processing: Estimation of nucleated cell counts was performed using reference gene primer amplification. Libraries were prepared by immunoSEQ multiplex PCR; TCRdb keeps only in-frame clonotypes and omits some of them. V, J and clone size derive from that table, while D and trimming were established from the DNA sequence. Of 200,000 to 300,000 clones listed, around four fifths are singletons.

The V call is TRBV4-2, the J call TRBJ2-5, with TRBD2 matching 10 bases. This receptor was obtained from a woman aged 55-75 years with active or convalescent COVID-19. Sequenced sample: peripheral blood. The CDR3 protein is CASSQAAGGTIVQETQYF. The CDR3 bases are TGTGCCAGCAGCCAAGCAGCGGGAGGGACGATAGTGCAGGAGACCCAGTACTTC.